One and the same sample provided the 16 T cell receptor beta chains below, sequenced in a study of shared clonotypes between healthy human individuals. Here immunoSEQ multiplex PCR was the method, and the copy in TCRdb shows in-frame clones only, minus some. The sample carries about 2 million clones, 85% to 95% recorded once. The sequencing input was naive CD4+ T cells sorted from blood. Indicated subset: CD45RA+ positively selected. The receptors shown here come from a man aged 18 to 30 in good health.

The chain couples TRBV7-2 to TRBJ2-7, with 8 bases lining up with TRBD1. V gave up 5 bases and J gave up 3 bases; unmatched junction bases: 9. There are 15 residues in the CDR3. Looked up from germline, CDR1 is SGHTA and CDR2 is FQGNSA. The CDR3 here is CASSAAGTGVYEQYF. The CDR3 region has the DNA TGTGCCAGCAGCGCGGCCGGGACAGGAGTCTACGAGCAGTACTTC.

About this clone itself: This sample also contains other DNA sequences that code for the same CDR3. V and J are TRBV6-5 and TRBJ2-2; 8 bases fit TRBD1. The CDR3 spans 15 residues. After removal of 6 bases from V and 4 bases from J, the junction contained 7 bases not matched to a gene. The V gene's germline CDR1 is MNHEY and CDR2 SVGAGI. The CDR3 bases are TGTGCCAGCAGCAGGCAGGGGGCCAGCACCGGGGAGCTGTTTTTT. This sequence encodes CASSRQGASTGELFF.

This clone showed up just a few times. V gene TRBV30 combines with J gene TRBJ2-1; D may be TRBD2 (5 bases). V was shortened by 0 bases and J by 10 bases, with 10 bases between the two germline ends. Germline CDR1 reads GTSNPN; CDR2 reads SVGIG (reference sequence). This CDR3 comprises 12 residues. DNA of the CDR3: TGTGCCTGGAGTGTCTCTGGGAGCGAGCAGTTCTTC. As protein: CAWSVSGSEQFF.

V usage is TRBV21-1 and J usage is TRBJ2-7; whether TRBD2, the table's D call, matches the DNA was not checked. TRBV21-1 is recorded as a pseudogene. The CDR3 spans 15 residues. CDR3 protein: CASSKVRLLTYEQYF. The DNA of the CDR3 is TGTGCCAGCAGCAAAGTGCGGTTACTCACCTACGAGCAGTACTTC.

The CDR3 protein is CASSREGYTF. The CDR3 DNA sequence: TGTGCCAGCAGCCGGGAGGGCTACACCTTC. V and J are TRBV13 and TRBJ1-2; unclear D gene. The CDR3 covers 10 residues. Trimming shortened V by 5 bases and J by 8 bases, and 6 bases separated the two germline ends. Germline V gene data show CDR1 as PRHDT and CDR2 as FYEKMQ (reference sequence).

The chain couples TRBV5-6 to TRBJ2-3, with D perhaps TRBD1 (6 bases). V shed 4 bases and J shed 4 bases, with 16 bases lying between them. The CDR3 consists of 15 residues. Germline CDR1 is SGHDT and CDR2 is YYEEEE. CDR3 protein: CASSRAYPGADTQYF. For the CDR3, the DNA is TGTGCCAGCAGCCGGGCCTACCCAGGGGCAGATACGCAGTATTTT.

The chain carries TRBV27 and TRBJ1-1; weak D call: TRBD1 (5 bases). Germline loops: CDR1 MNHEY, CDR2 SMNVEV (reference sequence). V lost 5 bases to trimming and J lost 3 bases, with 10 bases between them. This CDR3 is 13 amino acids long. Here the CDR3 DNA reads TGTGCCAGCAGTACAACAGGATACACTGAAGCTTTCTTT. It specifies CASSTTGYTEAFF.

The rearrangement uses TRBV7-9 and TRBJ2-7; either TRBD1 or TRBD2 may fit D (5 bases each). V was pared by 5 bases and J by 5 bases, with 16 bases between. Germline V CDR1 and CDR2: SEHNR, FQNEAQ (reference sequence). The CDR3 runs to 14 residues. CDR3 nucleotide sequence: TGTGCCAGCAGCGGCCGGGACCCCGGGGACGAGCAGTACTTC. Translating it yields CASSGRDPGDEQYF.

As concerns this clone: Other DNA sequences from this sample encode an identical CDR3 as well. The chain carries TRBV19 and TRBJ2-2, with D unresolved. CDR3 size: 14 residues. V lost 0 bases and J 5 bases, leaving 7 bases between the germline ends. Germline loops: CDR1 LNHDA, CDR2 SQIVND (reference sequence). For the CDR3, the DNA is TGTGCCAGTAGTATAGAAGGTGGGACCGGGGAGCTGTTTTTT. Translated: CASSIEGGTGELFF.

The chain is built from TRBV7-2 and TRBJ1-6, with 7 bases lining up with TRBD1. J gave up 9 bases and V 5 bases, and 7 bases lay outside the gene matches. Germline V gene lookup returns CDR1 SGHTA and CDR2 FQGNSA. The CDR3 loop spans 14 amino acids. The DNA for the CDR3 is TGTGCCAGCAGCCCTCAGGGGGGTGGTTCACCCCTCCACTTT. The encoded protein is CASSPQGGGSPLHF.

The chain employs TRBV7-2 and TRBJ1-6; possibly TRBD1 for D (5 bases). Germline V lookup: CDR1 SGHTA, CDR2 FQGNSA. V was clipped by 2 bases and J by 9 bases, with 14 bases between them. This CDR3 comprises 15 residues. CDR3 residues: CASSLSPGKGSPLHF. In nucleotides, the CDR3 is TGTGCCAGCAGCTTAAGTCCAGGGAAGGGTTCACCCCTCCACTTT.

This clone was counted only a few times. The chain is built from TRBV2 and TRBJ1-1, with TRBD1 identical over 7 bases. V was pared by 5 bases and J by 5 bases, with 8 bases of the junction left unmatched. This CDR3 contains 14 residues. Per germline, CDR1 SNHLY and CDR2 FYNNEI. CDR3 sequence (DNA): TGTGCCAGCAGTCCTACAGGGGCGCGGACTGAAGCTTTCTTT. This encodes CASSPTGARTEAFF.

The chain carries TRBV25-1 and TRBJ1-1, with D uncertain. Per germline, CDR1 MGHDK and CDR2 SYGVNS. The length of the CDR3 is 14 residues. Trimming took off 2 bases at V and 7 bases at J, with 14 bases between the two ends. CDR3 bases: TGTGCCAGCAGTGAACCCGGTGGAGCAATTGAAGCTTTCTTT. It specifies CASSEPGGAIEAFF.

The V gene is TRBV11-2, the J gene TRBJ2-7; perhaps TRBD2 as D (6 bases). The V end lost 1 base, the J end lost 3 bases, and 16 bases lay between the germline ends. Germline values: CDR1 SGHAT, CDR2 FQNNGV. This CDR3 comprises 16 residues. Here the CDR3 reads CASSLALDGSVYEQYF. As DNA, the CDR3 is TGTGCCAGCAGCTTAGCTCTCGACGGGAGTGTCTACGAGCAGTACTTC.

The chain has TRBV10-3 and TRBJ1-1; D gene uncertain. The germline V gene encodes CDR1 ENHRY and CDR2 SYGVKD. The CDR3 has 15 amino acids. V was clipped by 0 bases and J by 1 base, with 9 bases between them. CDR3 loop: CAISESVKSNTEAFF. DNA of the CDR3: TGTGCCATCAGTGAGTCGGTGAAATCGAACACTGAAGCTTTCTTT.

The chain links TRBV18 to TRBJ1-5; D is unresolved. The CDR3 is 15 residues long. The germline V gene encodes CDR1 KGHSH and CDR2 LQKENI. Trimming stripped 2 bases from V and 0 bases from J, with 8 bases between. In DNA, the CDR3 is TGTGCCAGCTCACCAGTCGTTAATAGCAATCAGCCCCAGCATTTT. It codes for CASSPVVNSNQPQHF.